The 15 T cell receptor beta chains in this list originate from one sample, sequenced in a study of T-cell memory formation after mild COVID-19. TCRdb processed the 5' RACE reads anew with MiXCR; each CDR3 protein has one entry. The sample yields under 650,000 distinct CDR3 sequences, about 20% seen once. Sequences were obtained from PBMCs or a T cell subset sorted from them (not recorded which). These receptors all stem from an adult woman who had mild COVID-19 (a few samples of this study predate the infection). Cell type and time point are not known.

This clonotype was observed a single time. The rearrangement joins TRBV10-3 to TRBJ1-1; weak D call: TRBD1 (6 bases). Between the trimmed V and J ends, which lost 2 bases and 4 bases, there was a span of 11 bases. This CDR3 has 14 residues. Germline CDR1 and CDR2: ENHRY and SYGVKD. The CDR3 coding sequence is TGTGCCATCAGTGAGGAGGTCAGGGGCACTGAAGCTTTCTTT. It translates to CAISEEVRGTEAFF.

This clonotype was counted between two and nine times. The genes are TRBV18 and TRBJ1-5; no clear D gene. This CDR3 is 14 amino acids long. CDR1 is KGHSH and CDR2 is LQKENI in the germline V gene. V gave up 2 bases and J gave up 0 bases, with 5 bases separating them. The CDR3 DNA reads as TGTGCCAGCTCACCAAAGGGTAGCAATCAGCCCCAGCATTTT. Protein product: CASSPKGSNQPQHF.

The genes are TRBV12-3 or TRBV12-4 and TRBJ2-7; D tentatively reads TRBD1 or TRBD2 (5 bases each). V was cut by 8 bases and J by 2 bases, with 16 bases left in between. CDR3 length: 14 residues. CDR3 sequence (DNA): TGTGCCAGCCGACTTCGGGGCTCGACCTACGAGCAGTACTTC. Its protein is CASRLRGSTYEQYF.

The chain joins TRBV20-1 to TRBJ2-3, with 9 bases matching TRBD2. Germline V gives CDR1 DFQATT, CDR2 SNEGSKA (reference sequence). This CDR3 comprises 14 residues. Trimming removed 4 bases from V and 1 base from J; junction bases left unmatched: 3. The CDR3 DNA follows: TGCAGTGCTAATAGCGGGGGAGGCACAGATACGCAGTATTTT. Translating gives CSANSGGGTDTQYF.

The rearrangement joins TRBV6-6 to TRBJ2-3, with 8 bases identical to TRBD2. CDR1 is MNHNY, CDR2 SVGAGI, per germline (reference sequence). J gave up 1 base and V 4 bases, and 10 bases lay outside the gene matches. There are 17 residues in the CDR3. CDR3 loop: CASSSRTSKMGTDTQYF. DNA for the CDR3: TGTGCCAGCAGTTCCAGGACTAGCAAGATGGGCACAGATACGCAGTATTTT.

The V and J genes are TRBV20-1 and TRBJ2-3; D not certain. The V end was cut by 4 bases, the J end by 6 bases, with 11 bases between. Looked up from germline, CDR1 is DFQATT and CDR2 is SNEGSKA (reference sequence). The CDR3 covers 12 residues. CDR3 amino acids: CSAITTGDTQYF. CDR3 sequence (DNA): TGCAGTGCTATAACGACTGGTGATACGCAGTATTTT.

This clonotype showed up just a few times. This chain links TRBV2 with TRBJ1-4; D is unclear. The CDR3 is 15 amino acids. Trimming removed 1 base at V and 0 bases at J, with 6 bases between. Germline-derived CDR1 and CDR2 are SNHLY and FYNNEI. CDR3 sequence (DNA): TGTGCCAGCAGTGAAGAGAGTGCAACTAATGAAAAACTGTTTTTT. Protein: CASSEESATNEKLFF. The whole variable domain, filled in from reference TRBV2 and TRBJ1-4, reads EPEVTQTPSHQVTQMGQEVILRCVPISNHLYFYWYRQILGQKVEFLVSFYNNEISEKSEIFDDQFSVERPDGSNFTLKIRSTKLEDSAMYFCASSEESATNEKLFFGSGTQLSVL.

The J gene is TRBJ1-1, the V gene TRBV20-1; unclear D gene. Germline V gene lookup returns CDR1 DFQATT and CDR2 SNEGSKA (reference sequence). With 3 bases removed from V and 5 bases from J, the gap between germline ends came to 10 bases. The length of the CDR3 is 12 residues. The CDR3 DNA reads TGCAGTGCTAGGGGCTCGGGGACTGAAGCTTTCTTT. This encodes CSARGSGTEAFF.

The V call is TRBV20-1, the J call TRBJ2-3; 8 bases are a match to TRBD2. The CDR3 sequence is 15 residues long. CDR1 is DFQATT and CDR2 is SNEGSKA in the germline V gene (reference sequence). The junction had 13 bases not matched to a gene; V was cut back by 6 bases and J by 5 bases. CDR3 in amino acids: CSARPVAGGRDTQYF. The CDR3 region has the DNA TGCAGTGCCAGACCCGTGGCGGGGGGAAGAGATACGCAGTATTTT.

This clonotype was detected only a few times. The genes are TRBV2 and TRBJ2-2, with 16 bases identical to TRBD2. Germline assignment: CDR1 SNHLY and CDR2 FYNNEI. The CDR3 length is 17 residues. Trimming took 5 bases from V and 4 from J; bases not matched to a gene: 4. CDR3 nucleotide sequence: TGTGCCAGCAGTCCAGGGACTAGCGGGGGGGCCACCGGGGAGCTGTTTTTT. Protein sequence: CASSPGTSGGATGELFF.

Only a few counts were recorded for this clonotype. This chain links TRBV5-5 with TRBJ1-1, with TRBD1 matching over 10 bases. The germline CDR1 and CDR2 sequences are SGHKS and YYEKEE (reference sequence). The CDR3 covers 15 residues. The J segment lost 5 bases and the V segment lost 1 base, leaving 5 bases of the junction unmatched. In DNA form, the CDR3 reads TGTGCCAGCAGCTTGACAAGGACAGGGGGAACTGAAGCTTTCTTT. Translation: CASSLTRTGGTEAFF. The full variable domain, in which reference TRBV5-5 and TRBJ1-1 provide the parts outside the CDR3, is DAGVTQSPTHLIKTRGQQVTLRCSPISGHKSVSWYQQVLGQGPQFIFQYYEKEERGRGNFPDRFSARQFPNYSSELNVNALLLGDSALYLCASSLTRTGGTEAFFGQGTRLTVV.

This chain uses TRBV27 with TRBJ2-1; 10 bases agree with TRBD2. The germline CDR1 and CDR2 sequences are MNHEY and SMNVEV (reference sequence). The length of the CDR3 is 16 residues. Trimming removed 6 bases from V and 5 bases from J; junction bases left unmatched: 10. The CDR3, as DNA: TGTGCCAGCAGCCACGCCGGGACTAGCGCCCACAATGAGCAGTTCTTC. Protein: CASSHAGTSAHNEQFF.

The chain links TRBV6-1 to TRBJ2-7; a possible D gene is TRBD2 (5 bases). Germline values: CDR1 MNHNS, CDR2 SASEGT. This CDR3 spans 14 amino acids. V lost 2 bases to trimming and J lost 2 bases, with 10 bases between them. CDR3 region: CASSEWTGTYEQYF. The CDR3 region has the DNA TGTGCCAGCAGTGAATGGACTGGCACCTACGAGCAGTACTTC.

This clonotype was seen many times. This sequence joins TRBV12-3 or TRBV12-4 and TRBJ2-5; 14 bases are shared with TRBD2. The CDR3 loop spans 17 amino acids. With 5 bases clipped from V and 1 base from J, the junction kept 6 bases outside the gene matches. This CDR3 is CASSPPGLAGGQETQYF. The DNA for the CDR3 is TGTGCCAGCAGTCCACCTGGACTAGCGGGGGGCCAAGAGACCCAGTACTTC.

This clonotype showed up many times. The rearrangement joins TRBV5-6 to TRBJ1-1; D uncertain. This CDR3 has 14 amino acids. V was shortened by 2 bases and J by 1 base, with 9 bases between the two germline ends. The germline CDR1 and CDR2 sequences are SGHDT and YYEEEE. This CDR3 reads CASSFISGNTEAFF. CDR3 in DNA: TGTGCCAGCAGCTTTATCAGCGGGAACACTGAAGCTTTCTTT.